This is a list of T cell receptor beta chains from one sample in a study of blood T cell repertoires in COVID-19. Here immunoSEQ multiplex PCR was the method, and the copy in TCRdb shows in-frame clones only, minus some. In the table there are about 130,000 clones, around 83% of which are singletons. Sequencing input: PBMCs or T cells enriched from blood (not recorded which). The source of these receptors is a young man who had recovered from COVID-19. The CDR3 runs from the conserved cysteine through the conserved F or W. A D gene is named only where the DNA matches it firmly. Expanded clones get a size class; other rows say once, few or many, or leave the size out.

cdr3_aa,cdr3_nt,d_call,clone_size,j_call,v_call
CASSPTGLAGVRDGTDTQYF,TGTGCCAGCAGCCCAACCGGACTAGCGGGAGTACGAGACGGCACAGATACGCAGTATTTT,TRBD2,once,TRBJ2-3,TRBV27
CASGDHTEAFF,TGTGCTTCAGGGGATCACACTGAAGCTTTCTTT,NA,NA,TRBJ1-1,TRBV5-6
CASSDKTGTSGRTTYEQYF,TGTGCCAGCTCAGACAAAACCGGGACTAGCGGGAGAACAACCTACGAGCAGTACTTC,TRBD2,NA,TRBJ2-7,TRBV18
CAWSPTGAPHTQYF,TGTGCCTGGTCTCCGACAGGAGCACCACATACGCAGTATTTT,NA,NA,TRBJ2-3,TRBV30
CASSYSGPFLYF,TGTGCCAGCAGTTACTCTGGGCCCTTCCTCTACTTT,NA,NA,TRBJ1-1,TRBV6-5
CASSYSGTSAQYF,TGTGCCAGCAGTTACTCAGGAACTAGCGCTCAGTACTTC,TRBD2,NA,TRBJ2-5,TRBV6-5
CASSTQTGDAFF,TGTGCCAGCTCCACCCAGACAGGGGATGCTTTCTTT,TRBD1,few,TRBJ1-1,TRBV18
CASSKRYRGQETQYF,TGTGCCAGTAGTAAAAGGTATAGGGGCCAAGAGACCCAGTACTTC,NA,NA,TRBJ2-5,TRBV19
CASVNRGIGNEKLFF,TGTGCCAGCGTAAACAGGGGTATTGGTAATGAAAAACTGTTTTTT,TRBD1,once,TRBJ1-4,TRBV6-6
CASSPRDRASNEQFF,TGTGCCAGCAGTCCCCGGGACAGGGCTAGCAATGAGCAGTTCTTC,TRBD1,NA,TRBJ2-1,TRBV6-5
CASRGQGANYGYTF,TGTGCCAGCAGGGGACAGGGGGCGAATTACGGCTACACCTTC,TRBD1,NA,TRBJ1-2,TRBV6-5
CASSNIPGTGNTQETQYF,TGCGCCAGCAGCAATATACCTGGGACAGGCAATACCCAAGAGACCCAGTACTTC,TRBD1,NA,TRBJ2-5,TRBV5-1
CAISSNEAGYTF,TGTGCCATCAGCAGCAATGAGGCGGGCTACACCTTC,NA,few,TRBJ1-2,TRBV10-3
CASSLLEVGISGNTIYF,TGCGCCAGCAGCTTGTTGGAGGTGGGGATTTCTGGAAACACCATATATTTT,NA,NA,TRBJ1-3,TRBV5-1
CASSSLWRERKNIQYF,TGTGCCAGCAGCTCCCTCTGGAGGGAGCGAAAAAACATTCAGTACTTC,NA,NA,TRBJ2-4,TRBV11-2
CASSVALKTSGSQETQYF,TGTGCCAGCAGCGTAGCCCTTAAGACTAGCGGTTCGCAAGAGACCCAGTACTTC,TRBD2,once,TRBJ2-5,TRBV9
CASSPPGQGHQPQHF,TGTGCCAGCAGCCCTCCGGGACAGGGGCATCAGCCCCAGCATTTT,TRBD1,NA,TRBJ1-5,TRBV16